This T cell receptor beta chain derives from a study of T cells after somatic rescue of genetic block (dated by TCRdb to the early 2020s). About the investigation overall: The study assessed how robust, over the long term, a T-cell system was when the system had developed through somatic rescue of a genetic block in T-cell development.

The library was built by means of the immunoSEQ multiplex PCR assay. TCRdb stores this immuneACCESS table with in-frame sequences only. Part of the clones is absent; in the studies checked, under half of the shortfall reflects unresolved V genes, and no reason is known for the rest. The sample table lists 55,000 or so clones, approximately 96% of them with a count of one. The top ten clones comprise 0.075% to 0.095% of the sample. A remark on this clone: No antigen is known for it. No base quality information exists; no much larger clone differs at one position.

The V end loses 10 bases and the J end loses 4 bases, and a stretch of 16 bases separates them. CDR1 MGHDK and CDR2 SYGVNS were looked up in the germline V gene. Its CDR3 holds 13 amino acids, cysteine through phenylalanine. Only CDR3 DNA is held: 39 bases, read in frame from base 1. The specimen sequenced was peripheral blood mononuclear cells (PBMCs). The sequence derives from a child under two years old. Recombination connected TRBV25-1 to TRBJ2-5, and perhaps TRBD2 as D gene, on 7 matching bases. The nucleotide sequence is given as TGTGCCACCTCGGGTAGGGGGGGAGAGACCCAGTACTTC. Its protein reads: CATSGRGGETQYF. The CDR3, completed at both ends by the reference TRBV25-1 and TRBJ2-5 genes, gives the full variable domain EADIYQTPRYLVIGTGKKITLECSQTMGHDKMYWYQQDPGMELHLIHYSYGVNSTEKGDLSSESTVSRIRTEHFPLTLESARPSHTSQYLCATSGRGGETQYFGPGTRLLVL.